The T cell receptor beta chain described here comes from a study of identifying expanded T cells in peripheral blood. Study findings and constraints: Across healthy donors, higher total template counts meant significantly greater roughly two-week count variance. Technical replicates showed roughly 1.2 changed clones; approximately 2 weeks roughly 15; four weeks 19.

The CDR3 has 14 residues. The V gene lost 3 bases and the J gene lost 14 bases, with 20 bases spanning the gap. The germline CDR1 and CDR2 sequences are SGHTA and FQGNSA. Assay used: immunoSEQ multiplex PCR; TCRdb lists only in-frame clones, some missing. The sample gives fewer than 85,000 clones, approximately 91% of which show up once; roughly 2.8% is in the top ten. With respect to this clone: The target antigen is unknown.

The receptor was derived from a person aged 18-70 years in good health. Sequenced: blood. The V call is TRBV7-2, the J call TRBJ2-4; D gene ambiguous. The CDR3, as DNA: TGTGCCAGCAGCTTGGGTGGGCCTCAAACGGTAGAGTACTTC. Protein sequence: CASSLGGPQTVEYF.